The next 20 T cell receptor beta chains were all read from a single sample in a study of T cells in Graves' hyperthyroidism and ophthalmopathy. TCR beta CDR3 regions were amplified from RNA transcripts. HTBI primers drove first-round RT-PCR of the TCR CDR3. TCRdb used MiXCR to reprocess the multiplex PCR reads, holding one entry per CDR3 protein. The table records about 380,000 distinct CDR3 sequences, roughly 13% of them present only once. Input material: blood. Receptors were obtained from a man aged 30 to 45 with Graves' hyperthyroidism that later progressed to Graves' ophthalmopathy.

Ten or more counts support this clonotype. This rearrangement joins TRBV3-1 to TRBJ1-5, with D hard to call. V was trimmed by 0 bases and J by 4 bases, leaving 7 bases between them. This CDR3 has 14 residues. CDR1 LGHDT and CDR2 YNNKEL come from the germline V gene (reference sequence). This chain's CDR3 is CASSQEGQNQPQHF. The CDR3 DNA reads as TGTGCCAGCAGCCAAGAAGGGCAGAATCAGCCCCAGCATTTT.

This clonotype was recorded at least ten times. CDR3 sequence (DNA): TGTGCCAGCAGTTTATTTACAGGCTCCTACGAGCAGTACTTC. Translating gives CASSLFTGSYEQYF. J is TRBJ2-7 and V is TRBV27, with D perhaps matching TRBD1 (5 bases). V was clipped by 1 base and J by 0 bases, with 7 bases between them. The V gene's germline CDR1 is MNHEY and CDR2 SMNVEV (reference sequence). The CDR3 spans 14 residues.

This clonotype was picked up many times. The rearrangement links TRBV2 to TRBJ2-7; TRBD1 matches at 8 bases. The germline V gene has CDR1 SNHLY and CDR2 FYNNEI. CDR3 length equals 14 residues. V lost 5 bases, J lost 1 base, and 4 bases stayed unmatched. The CDR3 DNA reads TGTGCCAGCAGTTCTCGGACAGGGTCCTACGAGCAGTACTTC. This encodes CASSSRTGSYEQYF.

This clonotype was detected ten times or more. CDR3 DNA sequence: TGCAGTGCTAAGGGCAACGGGGAGCTGTTTTTT. It translates to CSAKGNGELFF. The chain carries TRBV20-1 and TRBJ2-2; D not resolved. V was trimmed by 4 bases and J by 7 bases, leaving 7 bases between them. The CDR3 totals 11 residues. Germline V lookup: CDR1 DFQATT, CDR2 SNEGSKA (reference sequence).

This clonotype came up many times. V gene TRBV3-1 combines with J gene TRBJ2-2, with TRBD2 matching over 12 bases. Germline V gene lookup returns CDR1 LGHDT and CDR2 YNNKEL (reference sequence). Trimming took 2 bases from V and 6 from J; bases not matched to a gene: 4. CDR3 length equals 16 residues. The DNA of the CDR3 is TGTGCCAGCAGCCAACGGACTAGCGGGGTGTCCGGGGAGCTGTTTTTT. Encoded protein: CASSQRTSGVSGELFF.

This rearrangement joins TRBV28 to TRBJ1-6; D gene ambiguous. The V end lost 4 bases, the J end lost 7 bases, and 17 bases lay between the germline ends. The CDR3 runs 16 residues. Germline V gene sequence: CDR1 MDHEN, CDR2 SYDVKM. The CDR3 coding sequence is TGTGCCAGCAGTTCCCTTGTTGGGATGGGAAATTCACCCCTCCACTTT. As protein: CASSSLVGMGNSPLHF.

V is TRBV5-5 and J is TRBJ1-4; the D gene is possibly TRBD1 (6 bases). In germline, CDR1 is SGHKS, CDR2 YYEKEE (reference sequence). The length of the CDR3 is 16 residues. Trimming removed 0 bases from V and 6 bases from J, with 15 bases in between. The CDR3 DNA is TGTGCCAGCAGCTTGGGCCCAGGGGCTTTGGATGAAAAACTGTTTTTT. Its translation: CASSLGPGALDEKLFF.

V usage is TRBV6-5 and J usage is TRBJ2-5, with TRBD2 identical over 8 bases. V dropped 0 bases and J dropped 6; count of bases not matched to a gene: 9. The germline V gene encodes CDR1 MNHEY and CDR2 SVGAGI. This CDR3 has 16 amino acids. The CDR3 here is CASSYSSGGGPKTQYF. Written as DNA, the CDR3 is TGTGCCAGCAGTTACTCGAGTGGCGGGGGGCCTAAGACCCAGTACTTC.

This sequence joins TRBV20-1 and TRBJ2-7, with TRBD1 matching over 8 bases. The CDR3 loop spans 15 amino acids. The germline CDR1 and CDR2 sequences are DFQATT and SNEGSKA (reference sequence). The trim removed 5 bases at V and 4 bases at J, leaving 13 bases unmatched. Here the CDR3 DNA reads TGCAGTGCTCGGACAGGGCGTATCATTCGGTACGAGCAGTACTTC. It codes for CSARTGRIIRYEQYF.

In its sample, this clonotype was seen a few times. The CDR3 protein is CASSARTSEGNEQFF. DNA of the CDR3: TGTGCCAGCAGCGCTCGGACTAGCGAAGGCAATGAGCAGTTCTTC. This rearrangement joins TRBV11-3 to TRBJ2-1, with TRBD2 matching 9 bases. This CDR3 is built from 15 residues. After removal of 5 bases from V and 6 bases from J, the junction contained 8 bases not matched to a gene. CDR1 SGHNT and CDR2 YENEEA come from the germline V gene.

The table lists this clonotype with many counts. The chain combines TRBV7-8 with TRBJ2-5; perhaps D is TRBD1 or TRBD2 (6 bases each). Trimming cost V 7 bases and J 5 bases, with 20 bases left between them. The CDR3 runs to 15 residues. Germline lookup yields CDR1 SGHVS and CDR2 FQNEAQ. CDR3 protein: CASIPVIGGPETQYF. As DNA, the CDR3 is TGTGCCAGCATCCCGGTCATTGGGGGGCCGGAGACCCAGTACTTC. Full variable domain (missing parts from reference TRBV7-8 and TRBJ2-5): GAGVSQSPRYKVAKRGQDVALRCDPISGHVSLFWYQQALGQGPEFLTYFQNEAQLDKSGLPSDRFFAERPEGSVSTLKIQRTQQEDSAVYLCASIPVIGGPETQYFGPGTRLLVL.

V gene TRBV3-1 combines with J gene TRBJ2-5; D not resolved. Germline CDR1 and CDR2: LGHDT and YNNKEL (reference sequence). This CDR3 spans 12 amino acids. The V gene lost 2 bases and the J gene lost 5 bases, with 6 bases spanning the gap. CDR3 loop: CASSQLWETQYF. CDR3 nucleotide sequence: TGTGCCAGCAGCCAATTGTGGGAGACCCAGTACTTC.

The chain recombines TRBV9 with TRBJ1-4; D unclear. Trimming cost V 3 bases and J 4 bases, with 10 bases left between them. The germline gives CDR1 SGDLS, CDR2 YYNGEE. The CDR3 is 14 amino acids. Here the CDR3 reads CASSGGSFNEKLFF. The CDR3 DNA reads TGTGCCAGCAGCGGCGGGTCCTTTAATGAAAAACTGTTTTTT. Full variable domain (remainder filled in from reference TRBV9 and TRBJ1-4): DSGVTQTPKHLITATGQRVTLRCSPRSGDLSVYWYQQSLDQGLQFLIQYYNGEERAKGNILERFSAQQFPDLHSELNLSSLELGDSALYFCASSGGSFNEKLFFGSGTQLSVL.

This clonotype was observed at least ten times. The rearrangement uses TRBV5-1 and TRBJ2-3; possibly TRBD1 for D (5 bases). The CDR3 extends over 13 amino acids. Germline V gene data show CDR1 as SGHRS and CDR2 as YFSETQ. The V and J ends lost 4 bases and 3 bases respectively, with 9 bases between them. The CDR3 is CASSMRQTDTQYF. The CDR3 bases are TGCGCCAGCAGCATGAGACAGACAGATACGCAGTATTTT.

This clonotype was recorded at least ten times. V usage is TRBV12-5 and J usage is TRBJ1-2, with D possibly being TRBD1 (5 bases). CDR1 is LGHNT and CDR2 is FRNRAP in the germline V gene. The CDR3 is 13 residues long. The ends were cut back, 0 bases at V and 6 bases at J, with 8 bases in the middle. CDR3 nucleotide sequence: TGTGCTAGTGGTTTGGTTGGGGGGGATGGCTACACCTTC. It yields the protein CASGLVGGDGYTF.

This clonotype was seen ten or more times. The V and J genes are TRBV27 and TRBJ1-4; TRBD1 aligns across 11 bases. Germline V gene sequence: CDR1 MNHEY, CDR2 SMNVEV (reference sequence). J gave up 10 bases and V 6 bases, and 4 bases lay outside the gene matches. The CDR3 contains 13 residues. The CDR3 here is CASRPGTGGKLFF. The CDR3 DNA sequence: TGTGCCAGCAGACCTGGGACAGGGGGAAAACTGTTTTTT. The full variable domain, completed using reference TRBV27 and TRBJ1-4, is EAQVTQNPRYLITVTGKKLTVTCSQNMNHEYMSWYRQDPGLGLRQIYYSMNVEVTDKGDVPEGYKVSRKEKRNFPLILESPSPNQTSLYFCASRPGTGGKLFFGSGTQLSVL.

There are many counts of this clonotype. The V and J genes are TRBV30 and TRBJ2-5, with 7 bases matching TRBD1. The CDR3 extends over 13 amino acids. The germline V gene has CDR1 GTSNPN and CDR2 SVGIG (reference sequence). The trim removed 3 bases at V and 4 bases at J, leaving 5 bases unmatched. The CDR3, as DNA: TGTGCCTGGAGATTACAGGGGACAGAGACCCAGTACTTC. It yields the protein CAWRLQGTETQYF.

This clonotype was recorded many times. The rearrangement joins TRBV2 to TRBJ1-5; D is unclear. CDR3 size: 15 residues. V lost 3 bases and J lost 7, with 16 bases in between. Germline V gene sequence: CDR1 SNHLY, CDR2 FYNNEI. The CDR3 DNA is TGTGCCAGCAGTGATTCTGGACTGGGCCGGCAGCCCCAGCATTTT. Protein product: CASSDSGLGRQPQHF.

Ten or more counts support this clonotype. This rearrangement joins TRBV7-9 to TRBJ1-1; 8 nucleotides match TRBD1. CDR1 is SEHNR and CDR2 is FQNEAQ in the germline V gene (reference sequence). The CDR3 runs 14 residues. After removal of 3 bases from V and 2 bases from J, the junction contained 2 bases not matched to a gene. CDR3 region: CASSFQGANTEAFF. CDR3 in DNA: TGTGCCAGCAGCTTCCAGGGGGCTAACACTGAAGCTTTCTTT.

This clonotype was observed at least ten times. The chain recombines TRBV7-9 with TRBJ2-7, with D possibly TRBD2 on 6 matching bases. Deletions cut 1 base from V and 1 base from J, with 14 bases between. The CDR3 spans 16 residues. CDR1 is SEHNR, CDR2 FQNEAQ, per germline (reference sequence). The CDR3 DNA follows: TGTGCCAGCAGCTTAGTACCCGGGGGTCGATCCTACGAGCAGTACTTC. Protein product: CASSLVPGGRSYEQYF.